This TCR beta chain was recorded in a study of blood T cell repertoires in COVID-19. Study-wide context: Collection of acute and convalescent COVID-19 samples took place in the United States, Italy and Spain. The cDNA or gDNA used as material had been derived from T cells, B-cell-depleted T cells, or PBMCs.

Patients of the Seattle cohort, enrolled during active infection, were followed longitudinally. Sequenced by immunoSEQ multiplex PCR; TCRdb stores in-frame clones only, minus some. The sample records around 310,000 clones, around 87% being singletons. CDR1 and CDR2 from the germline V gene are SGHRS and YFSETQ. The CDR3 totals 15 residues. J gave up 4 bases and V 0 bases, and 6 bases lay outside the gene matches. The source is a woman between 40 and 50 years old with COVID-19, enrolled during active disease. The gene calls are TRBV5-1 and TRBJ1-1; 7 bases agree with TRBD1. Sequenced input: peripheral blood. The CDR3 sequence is CASSLVSGGLTEAFF. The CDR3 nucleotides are TGCGCCAGCAGCTTGGTCTCAGGGGGGCTCACTGAAGCTTTCTTT.